The 13 T cell receptor beta chains below come from one sample, sequenced in a study of post-analysis software for immune sequencing data. Findings of the study overall: Roughly five TRBV segments appeared more often in patients than in controls, and TRBV5-6, TRBV5-1 and TRBV20-1 were among these.

TCR beta libraries were prepared from cDNA with unique molecular identifiers. Each CDR3 protein gets one entry after TCRdb re-called the PCR reads with MiXCR. The table has 600,000 to 750,000 distinct CDR3 sequences, approximately 60% seen once. These receptors lack a known antigen. Sequenced material: blood. The origin of the receptors is a girl aged 2 to 10 with multiple sclerosis.

This clonotype was seen a single time. The chain's CDR3 is CASRGTRDGGWQFF. For the CDR3, the DNA is TGCGCCAGCAGGGGAACTAGAGATGGAGGGTGGCAGTTCTTC. The chain combines TRBV5-1 with TRBJ2-1, with D maybe TRBD2 (6 bases). The CDR3 is 14 residues long. Deletions cut 5 bases from V and 12 bases from J, with 21 bases between. The germline gives CDR1 SGHRS, CDR2 YFSETQ. The variable domain in full, with the rest retrieved from reference TRBV5-1 and TRBJ2-1, is KAGVTQTPRYLIKTRGQQVTLSCSPISGHRSVSWYQQTPGQGLQFLFEYFSETQRNKGNFPGRFSGRQFSNSRSEMNVSTLELGDSALYLCASRGTRDGGWQFFGPGTRLTVL.

The J gene is TRBJ2-3, the V gene TRBV7-2, with TRBD2 matching over 13 bases. Germline V gene sequence: CDR1 SGHTA, CDR2 FQGNSA. J lost 1 base, V lost 5 bases, and 12 bases had no gene match. The CDR3 has 19 residues. CDR3 DNA: TGTGCCAGCAGCCCGGGACTAGCGGGGCCAAACCAGGGCACAGATACGCAGTATTTT. Amino acids: CASSPGLAGPNQGTDTQYF.

The chain employs TRBV6-2 or TRBV6-3 and TRBJ1-2; TRBD1 agrees at 9 bases. V lost 5 bases, J lost 2 bases, and 9 bases stayed unmatched. From germline, CDR1 is MNHEY and CDR2 SVGEGT. This CDR3 has 16 amino acids. CDR3 nucleotides: TGTGCCAGCAGTCCCCGGACAGGGGAAGAGAACTATGGCTACACCTTC. Amino acid sequence: CASSPRTGEENYGYTF.

The rearrangement uses TRBV14 and TRBJ2-1; the match to TRBD1 covers 11 bases. CDR1 SGHDN and CDR2 FVKESK come from the germline V gene. V shed 1 base and J 1 base; nucleotides not matched to a gene: 12. The CDR3 spans 20 residues. The CDR3 DNA reads TGTGCCAGCAGCCAAGCCCCCGGGACAGGGGGAGAAGGTTCCTACAATGAGCAGTTCTTC. Amino acid sequence: CASSQAPGTGGEGSYNEQFF.

This sequence joins TRBV7-2 and TRBJ2-5; D not resolved. Looked up from germline, CDR1 is SGHTA and CDR2 is FQGNSA. The CDR3 covers 12 residues. The V end was cut by 5 bases, the J end by 5 bases, with 9 bases between. The DNA for the CDR3 is TGTGCCAGCAGCCCGGAGTCTGAGACCCAGTACTTC. It codes for CASSPESETQYF.

V usage is TRBV5-1 and J usage is TRBJ2-6, with 7 bases that match TRBD2. There are 19 residues in the CDR3. Germline CDR1 SGHRS, CDR2 YFSETQ. The V gene end was trimmed by 4 bases and the J gene end by 9 bases; junction bases not matched to a gene: 22. DNA of the CDR3: TGCGCCAGCAGCCCCCCTCCCTCGGGGCGGGGAGGGGCACTCAACGTCCTGACTTTC. Protein product: CASSPPPSGRGGALNVLTF. Filled out from reference TRBV5-1 and TRBJ2-6, the complete variable domain reads KAGVTQTPRYLIKTRGQQVTLSCSPISGHRSVSWYQQTPGQGLQFLFEYFSETQRNKGNFPGRFSGRQFSNSRSEMNVSTLELGDSALYLCASSPPPSGRGGALNVLTFGAGSRLTVL.

This clonotype has just a few counts. DNA of the CDR3: TGTGCCAGCAGCCGGGGATCTTCCGCCACAGATACGCAGTATTTT. It codes for CASSRGSSATDTQYF. V gene TRBV7-9 combines with J gene TRBJ2-3; maybe TRBD2 (5 bases). Germline V gene sequence: CDR1 SEHNR, CDR2 FQNEAQ (reference sequence). The CDR3 has 15 amino acids. V shed 5 bases and J shed 2 bases, with 14 bases lying between them.

This chain links TRBV7-9 with TRBJ1-2; 9 nucleotides match TRBD1. CDR3 length: 13 amino acids. J was trimmed by 10 bases and V by 5 bases; bases with no gene match: 8. The V gene's germline CDR1 is SEHNR and CDR2 FQNEAQ (reference sequence). CDR3 nucleotides: TGTGCCAGCAGCCGGACAGGGGCGCCCGTCTACACCTTC. Translating gives CASSRTGAPVYTF.

The rearrangement joins TRBV5-6 to TRBJ1-1; D gene uncertain. The V end lost 0 bases, the J end lost 7 bases, and 7 bases lay between the germline ends. CDR1 and CDR2 (germline): SGHDT, YYEEEE. The length of the CDR3 is 12 residues. The chain's CDR3 is CASSLVESEAFF. The CDR3 DNA reads as TGTGCCAGCAGCTTGGTCGAGAGTGAAGCTTTCTTT.

The table lists this clonotype with a few counts. This chain links TRBV29-1 with TRBJ1-2; D possibly corresponds to TRBD1 (5 bases). The length of the CDR3 is 13 residues. In germline, CDR1 is SQVTM, CDR2 ANQGSEA. Trimming shortened V by 5 bases and J by 8 bases, and 18 bases separated the two germline ends. CDR3 coding DNA: TGCAGCGTTTCCGGGGGGAAGGGAGAGGGCTACACCTTC. Translating it yields CSVSGGKGEGYTF.

The rearrangement links TRBV4-3 to TRBJ2-1; D not certain. This CDR3 is 16 amino acids long. Germline lookup yields CDR1 LGHNA and CDR2 YSLEER. V gave up 0 bases and J gave up 6 bases, with 15 bases separating them. The CDR3 DNA is TGCGCCAGCAGCCAAGATTACAGACCCCCGGGCAATGAGCAGTTCTTC. This codes for CASSQDYRPPGNEQFF.

As concerns this clonotype: A read error may produce the germline difference seen at one junction end. This chain connects TRBV29-1 to TRBJ2-1; weak D call: TRBD2 (5 bases). CDR3 length: 13 amino acids. In germline, CDR1 is SQVTM, CDR2 ANQGSEA. The CDR3 is CSATTLSYDEQFF. DNA for the CDR3: TGCAGTGCGACTACTTTATCCTACGATGAGCAGTTCTTC.

The chain couples TRBV7-2 to TRBJ2-1, with 7 bases that match TRBD1. CDR3 length equals 15 residues. V shed 6 bases, J shed 6 bases, and the junction held 11 bases outside the gene matches. Germline lookup yields CDR1 SGHTA and CDR2 FQGNSA. CDR3 sequence: CASRINRGMGNEQFF. In DNA form, the CDR3 reads TGTGCCAGCAGGATAAACAGGGGAATGGGCAATGAGCAGTTCTTC.